The rows below give T cell receptor beta chains drawn from one sample of a study of blood T cell repertoires in COVID-19. Method: immunoSEQ multiplex PCR; TCRdb's copy keeps in-frame clones and lacks some. The repertoire holds around 270,000 clones, about 86% seen once, with roughly 14% in the top ten. Input material: peripheral blood. The source of these receptors is a person aged 65 to 85 with COVID-19, enrolled during active disease. The CDR3 runs from the conserved cysteine through the conserved F or W. A D gene is named only where the DNA matches it firmly. The size of a clone is reported for some rows only, either as once, few or many, or as a class for expanded clones.

d_gene,v_gene,abundance,j_gene,CDR3nt,CDR3aa
TRBD1,TRBV6-5,few,TRBJ1-2,TGTGCCAGCAGTCAGGACAGGGGCGGTCATGGCTACACCTTC,CASSQDRGGHGYTF
-,TRBV5-6,-,TRBJ1-5,TGTGCCAGCAGCTTGGGGGCAGGGGTAGGCAATCAGCCCCAGCATTTT,CASSLGAGVGNQPQHF
TRBD1,TRBV28,-,TRBJ2-3,TGTGCCAGCAGTTTCCCCCAGGGGGCTAGCACAGATACGCAGTATTTT,CASSFPQGASTDTQYF
-,TRBV2,-,TRBJ1-6,TGTGCCAGCAGTGAAACGATCGGGGGGCGGTCACCCCTCCACTTT,CASSETIGGRSPLHF
TRBD2,TRBV28,-,TRBJ2-7,TGTGCCAGCAGTGGAACTAGCGTCTCCTACGAGCAGTACTTC,CASSGTSVSYEQYF
-,TRBV7-3,few,TRBJ1-1,TGTGCCAGCAGCGGGAAGGCGCAGGGTTCTCCCCTCCGCACTGAAGCTTTCTTT,CASSGKAQGSPLRTEAFF
TRBD1,TRBV5-1,-,TRBJ2-7,TGCGCCAGCAGCTTGGCCCCCCGCCGGACAGGGCTGGTGTGGGAACAGTACTTC,CASSLAPRRTGLVWEQYF
-,TRBV5-1,-,TRBJ1-1,TGCGCCAGCAGCTCCGGACTGACTCTGAACACTGAAGCTTTCTTT,CASSSGLTLNTEAFF
TRBD1,TRBV19,-,TRBJ1-1,TGTGCCAGTAGTATAGCGACAGGGTTCCACACTGAAGCTTTCTTT,CASSIATGFHTEAFF
-,TRBV2,-,TRBJ1-3,TGTGCCAGCAGTGACAGGGCTGGAAACACCATATATTTT,CASSDRAGNTIYF
-,TRBV24-1,-,TRBJ1-2,TGTGCCACCAGTGATCAGGGAGGTCACTATGGCTACACCTTC,CATSDQGGHYGYTF
-,TRBV28,-,TRBJ2-3,TGTGCCAGCGCCAAGGGGTGGAACTACGCGCAGTATTTT,CASAKGWNYAQYF